This passage covers 21 T cell receptor beta chains from one sample sequenced in a study of cytomegalovirus exposure and HLA in healthy donors. The PCR made use of 60 Vbeta and 13 Jbeta primers. Measured with immunoSEQ multiplex PCR; TCRdb has only the in-frame clones, and not every one. The sample shows 130,000 or so clones, around 77% of them seen only once. Input material: PBMCs. These receptors originate from a man younger than 45 in good health and CMV-seronegative.

The chain employs TRBV28 and TRBJ1-4; 9 bases are a match to TRBD1. This CDR3 is 15 amino acids long. CDR1 is MDHEN and CDR2 is SYDVKM in the germline V gene. V lost 5 bases to trimming and J lost 6 bases; unmatched junction nucleotides: 7. CDR3 sequence: CASSANRGLDEKLFF. In nucleotides, the CDR3 is TGTGCCAGCAGTGCCAACAGGGGGCTGGATGAAAAACTGTTTTTT.

The gene calls are TRBV28 and TRBJ1-5; 7 bases map to TRBD1. The CDR3 consists of 12 residues. V was clipped by 10 bases and J by 7 bases; unmatched bases: 7. Germline CDR1 reads MDHEN; CDR2 reads SYDVKM. This chain's CDR3 is CATRQGTQPQHF. For the CDR3, the DNA is TGTGCCACCCGACAGGGTACGCAGCCCCAGCATTTT.

This clone was detected a few times. This chain joins TRBV10-3 and TRBJ1-3; TRBD1 aligns across 8 bases. Germline V lookup: CDR1 ENHRY, CDR2 SYGVKD. Trimming removed 0 bases from V and 4 bases from J; junction bases left unmatched: 5. CDR3 length: 16 residues. CDR3 in amino acids: CAISESLPGGGNTIYF. CDR3 in DNA: TGTGCCATCAGTGAGTCACTCCCAGGGGGCGGAAACACCATATATTTT.

CDR3 sequence reads: CASSFGQGFSEQYF. The CDR3, as DNA: TGTGCCAGCAGTTTTGGGCAGGGATTTTCCGAGCAGTACTTC. J is TRBJ2-7 and V is TRBV28, with D perhaps matching TRBD1 (5 bases). The CDR3 consists of 14 residues. Trimming removed 3 bases at V and 6 bases at J, with 15 bases between. The germline gives CDR1 MDHEN, CDR2 SYDVKM. The full variable domain, completed using reference TRBV28 and TRBJ2-7, is DVKVTQSSRYLVKRTGEKVFLECVQDMDHENMFWYRQDPGLGLRLIYFSYDVKMKEKGDIPEGYSVSREKKERFSLILESASTNQTSMYLCASSFGQGFSEQYFGPGTRLTVT.

The chain uses TRBV25-1 and TRBJ1-3; 9 positions match TRBD1. The J segment lost 4 bases and the V segment lost 2 bases, leaving 3 bases of the junction unmatched. The length of the CDR3 is 15 residues. CDR1 and CDR2 (germline): MGHDK, SYGVNS. CDR3 sequence reads: CASSERGTGGNTIYF. Here the CDR3 DNA reads TGTGCCAGCAGTGAAAGGGGGACAGGGGGAAACACCATATATTTT. The variable domain in full, with the rest retrieved from reference TRBV25-1 and TRBJ1-3, is EADIYQTPRYLVIGTGKKITLECSQTMGHDKMYWYQQDPGMELHLIHYSYGVNSTEKGDLSSESTVSRIRTEHFPLTLESARPSHTSQYLCASSERGTGGNTIYFGEGSWLTVV.

The chain recombines TRBV5-1 with TRBJ1-2; 9 positions agree with TRBD1. The CDR3 covers 14 residues. After removal of 4 bases from V and 5 bases from J, the junction contained 6 bases not matched to a gene. Germline assignment: CDR1 SGHRS and CDR2 YFSETQ. The CDR3, as DNA: TGCGCCAGCAGCCCCGAGGGACAGGGATATGGCTACACCTTC. Translating it yields CASSPEGQGYGYTF.

The rearrangement links TRBV18 to TRBJ2-7, with D uncertain. The CDR3 totals 14 residues. Germline CDR1 and CDR2: KGHSH and LQKENI. V was cut by 2 bases and J by 5 bases, with 13 bases left in between. The DNA of the CDR3 is TGTGCCAGCTCACCAATCATGGCGGTCCACGAGCAGTACTTC. Protein sequence: CASSPIMAVHEQYF.

This clone was observed a single time. The chain recombines TRBV7-8 with TRBJ2-3; 14 bases align to TRBD2. V trimming: 5 bases; J trimming: 0 bases; junction bases outside the gene matches: 1. CDR3 length equals 16 residues. Germline CDR1 and CDR2: SGHVS and FQNEAQ. The CDR3 reads CASSRLAGGSTDTQYF. CDR3 nucleotide sequence: TGTGCCAGCAGCCGACTAGCGGGAGGGAGCACAGATACGCAGTATTTT. Full variable domain (outside the CDR3, taken from reference TRBV7-8 and TRBJ2-3): GAGVSQSPRYKVAKRGQDVALRCDPISGHVSLFWYQQALGQGPEFLTYFQNEAQLDKSGLPSDRFFAERPEGSVSTLKIQRTQQEDSAVYLCASSRLAGGSTDTQYFGPGTRLTVL.

This clone was observed a few times. V and J are TRBV5-1 and TRBJ1-4; no clear D. The germline CDR1 and CDR2 sequences are SGHRS and YFSETQ. CDR3 length: 12 amino acids. V lost 5 bases to trimming and J lost 6 bases, with 8 bases between them. CDR3 in amino acids: CASRPRDEKLFF. DNA for the CDR3: TGCGCCAGCAGACCACGGGATGAAAAACTGTTTTTT. Full variable domain (outside the CDR3, taken from reference TRBV5-1 and TRBJ1-4): KAGVTQTPRYLIKTRGQQVTLSCSPISGHRSVSWYQQTPGQGLQFLFEYFSETQRNKGNFPGRFSGRQFSNSRSEMNVSTLELGDSALYLCASRPRDEKLFFGSGTQLSVL.

The V call is TRBV5-1, the J call TRBJ1-1, with 8 bases lining up with TRBD1. This CDR3 has 14 residues. The trim removed 2 bases at V and 3 bases at J, leaving 3 bases unmatched. Germline values: CDR1 SGHRS, CDR2 YFSETQ. CDR3 sequence: CASSLGQGYTEAFF. DNA of the CDR3: TGCGCCAGCAGCTTAGGACAGGGCTACACTGAAGCTTTCTTT.

The chain links TRBV29-1 to TRBJ1-2, with a possible D match to TRBD1 (6 bases). CDR3 size: 15 residues. From germline, CDR1 is SQVTM and CDR2 ANQGSEA. Trimming removed 4 bases from V and 4 bases from J, with 19 bases in between. For the CDR3, the DNA is TGCAGCGTTGTAGCCATTCCAGGGGAGGGCTATGGCTACACCTTC. Its translation: CSVVAIPGEGYGYTF.

CDR3 protein: CASSVTSGRARNEQFF. As DNA, the CDR3 is TGTGCCAGCAGCGTCACTAGCGGGAGGGCCAGGAATGAGCAGTTCTTC. This chain links TRBV7-2 with TRBJ2-1; 13 nucleotides match TRBD2. The J segment lost 7 bases and the V segment lost 5 bases, leaving 8 bases of the junction unmatched. The CDR3 sequence is 16 residues long. Germline V gene data show CDR1 as SGHTA and CDR2 as FQGNSA.

The rearrangement links TRBV5-1 to TRBJ2-3; possible D gene TRBD1, 5 bases. V lost 0 bases to trimming and J lost 6 bases, with 8 bases between them. This CDR3 spans 13 amino acids. The germline V gene has CDR1 SGHRS and CDR2 YFSETQ. CDR3 nucleotides: TGCGCCAGCAGCTTGGAGGGGCTCGATACGCAGTATTTT. Its protein is CASSLEGLDTQYF.

The V and J genes are TRBV19 and TRBJ2-7; 8 nucleotides agree with TRBD1. Germline lookup yields CDR1 LNHDA and CDR2 SQIVND (reference sequence). The CDR3 runs 14 residues. The ends lost 4 bases at V and 1 base at J; junction bases unmatched: 3. The CDR3 DNA reads as TGTGCCAGTAGTAAGGGGACAGGATCCTACGAGCAGTACTTC. Protein: CASSKGTGSYEQYF.

The CDR3 region is CASSYTGLGAYEQYF. In DNA, the CDR3 is TGTGCCAGCAGTTACACGGGACTAGGCGCCTACGAGCAGTACTTC. V usage is TRBV6-5 and J usage is TRBJ2-7, with TRBD2 matching over 8 bases. Unmatched junction bases numbered 5, after V lost 2 bases and J lost 2 bases. The CDR3 runs to 15 residues. Germline V lookup: CDR1 MNHEY, CDR2 SVGAGI.

The chain links TRBV18 to TRBJ1-1; D is undetermined. Trimming cost V 2 bases and J 1 base, with 8 bases left between them. The CDR3 length is 14 residues. Per germline, CDR1 KGHSH and CDR2 LQKENI. CDR3 bases: TGTGCCAGCTCACCAGAGGGAGCGAACACTGAAGCTTTCTTT. This codes for CASSPEGANTEAFF. The entire variable domain, with the rest obtained from reference TRBV18 and TRBJ1-1, is as follows: NAGVMQNPRHLVRRRGQEARLRCSPMKGHSHVYWYRQLPEEGLKFMVYLQKENIIDESGMPKERFSAEFPKEGPSILRIQQVVRGDSAAYFCASSPEGANTEAFFGQGTRLTVV.

The V gene is TRBV19, the J gene TRBJ2-7; D call uncertain. Trimming removed 5 bases from V and 0 bases from J, with 8 bases in between. CDR1 LNHDA and CDR2 SQIVND come from the germline V gene (reference sequence). The CDR3 consists of 13 residues. The CDR3 DNA reads TGTGCCAGTAGTGGCAGGAACTCCTACGAGCAGTACTTC. It codes for CASSGRNSYEQYF.

V is TRBV5-1 and J is TRBJ2-2; 10 nucleotides line up with TRBD2. The J segment lost 4 bases and the V segment lost 4 bases, leaving 4 bases of the junction unmatched. The germline CDR1 and CDR2 sequences are SGHRS and YFSETQ. The CDR3 extends over 15 amino acids. This chain's CDR3 is CASSGTSEATGELFF. The CDR3 DNA follows: TGCGCCAGCAGCGGGACTAGCGAGGCCACCGGGGAGCTGTTTTTT.

V and J are TRBV25-1 and TRBJ2-7, with a weak D call TRBD1 (5 bases). The ends were cut back, 8 bases at V and 6 bases at J, with 17 bases in the middle. Germline CDR1 and CDR2: MGHDK and SYGVNS. The CDR3 extends over 13 amino acids. The CDR3 DNA reads TGTGCCAGCGCTCAGGGTGGCAGTTCCGAGCAGTACTTC. Translation: CASAQGGSSEQYF.

This clone was observed a few times. This chain uses TRBV19 with TRBJ2-5; 10 positions match TRBD2. Germline assignment: CDR1 LNHDA and CDR2 SQIVND (reference sequence). The length of the CDR3 is 14 residues. The V gene end was trimmed by 4 bases and the J gene end by 1 base; junction bases not matched to a gene: 0. CDR3 DNA sequence: TGTGCCAGTAGTACTAGCGGGGGCCAAGAGACCCAGTACTTC. Protein: CASSTSGGQETQYF.

This chain uses TRBV11-2 with TRBJ2-2; TRBD2 matches at 8 bases. CDR1 and CDR2 (germline): SGHAT, FQNNGV. V lost 0 bases and J lost 4; bases outside the gene matches: 4. This CDR3 comprises 16 residues. DNA for the CDR3: TGTGCCAGCAGCTTAGATGGCGGGAGGTTCACCGGGGAGCTGTTTTTT. Encoded protein: CASSLDGGRFTGELFF.